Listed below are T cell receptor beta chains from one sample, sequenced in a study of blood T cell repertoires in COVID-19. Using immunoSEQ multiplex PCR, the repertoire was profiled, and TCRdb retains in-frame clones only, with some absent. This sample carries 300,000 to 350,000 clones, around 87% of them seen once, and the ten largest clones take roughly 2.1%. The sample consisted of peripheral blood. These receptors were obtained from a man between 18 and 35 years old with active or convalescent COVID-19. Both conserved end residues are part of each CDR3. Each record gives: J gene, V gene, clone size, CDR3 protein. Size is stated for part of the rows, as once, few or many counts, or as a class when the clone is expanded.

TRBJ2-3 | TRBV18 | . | CASSPGGGLTDTQYF
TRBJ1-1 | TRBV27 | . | CASSLQTMTGVYGTEAFF
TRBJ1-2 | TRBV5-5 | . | CASSLDQGVYGYTF
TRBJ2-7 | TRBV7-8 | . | CASSSGLAGNPYEQYF
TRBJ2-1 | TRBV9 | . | CASSAHHLAQALGEQFF
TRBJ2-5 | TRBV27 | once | CASSLDRGLWETQYF
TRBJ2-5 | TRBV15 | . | CATSRGGDSETQYF
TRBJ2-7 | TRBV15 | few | CATSKTGYEQYF
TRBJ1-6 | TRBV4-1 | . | CASGHTSYNSPLHF
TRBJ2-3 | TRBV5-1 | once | CASSRGTSGGTSTDTQYF